This T cell receptor (beta chain) is drawn from a study of blood T cell repertoires in COVID-19. Study overall: COVID-19 samples collected from the United States, Italy and Spain covered acute and convalescent phases.

TCRdb keeps only in-frame clones here, not all; method: immunoSEQ multiplex PCR. Counted here are approximately 140,000 clones, more than 75% occurring once; the ten biggest clones make up over 10%. CDR3 size: 11 residues. Sequencing used peripheral blood. The sequence was collected from a man in his 60s with active or convalescent COVID-19. The chain joins TRBV21-1 to TRBJ2-7; TRBD2 was called by the table and not checked on the DNA. TRBV21-1 constitutes a pseudogene. CDR3 sequence reads: CAPRAAYEQYF. The CDR3, as DNA: TGTGCCCCGCGCGCGGCGTACGAGCAGTACTTC.